This T cell receptor (beta chain) was obtained from a study of T cells in localized non-small cell lung cancer. The study's findings and limits: Higher blood T cell density went with longer overall survival. The appearance of a median approximately 61 of the top 100 tumor clones was seen in adjacent lung.

Trimming removed 3 bases at V and 5 bases at J, with 12 bases between. Germline V CDR1 and CDR2: KGHSH, LQKENI. This CDR3 is built from 14 residues. The assay was immunoSEQ multiplex PCR, and TCRdb's table has in-frame clones only and misses some. Counted here are fewer than 75,000 clones, about 88% occurring once; the ten biggest clones make up 1.3%. About this clone: Its antigen is currently unknown.

Here the sequenced sample was peripheral blood, taken before any cancer treatment. The V call is TRBV18, the J call TRBJ2-3, with D possibly TRBD2 on 6 matching bases. The TCR was taken from a female donor of 60 years or more with stage I lung adenocarcinoma. CDR3 sequence reads: CASSPVGRVDTQYF. The CDR3 bases are TGTGCCAGCTCACCGGTCGGGAGAGTAGATACGCAGTATTTT. Combining the CDR3 with reference TRBV18 and TRBJ2-3 gives the whole variable domain NAGVMQNPRHLVRRRGQEARLRCSPMKGHSHVYWYRQLPEEGLKFMVYLQKENIIDESGMPKERFSAEFPKEGPSILRIQQVVRGDSAAYFCASSPVGRVDTQYFGPGTRLTVL.